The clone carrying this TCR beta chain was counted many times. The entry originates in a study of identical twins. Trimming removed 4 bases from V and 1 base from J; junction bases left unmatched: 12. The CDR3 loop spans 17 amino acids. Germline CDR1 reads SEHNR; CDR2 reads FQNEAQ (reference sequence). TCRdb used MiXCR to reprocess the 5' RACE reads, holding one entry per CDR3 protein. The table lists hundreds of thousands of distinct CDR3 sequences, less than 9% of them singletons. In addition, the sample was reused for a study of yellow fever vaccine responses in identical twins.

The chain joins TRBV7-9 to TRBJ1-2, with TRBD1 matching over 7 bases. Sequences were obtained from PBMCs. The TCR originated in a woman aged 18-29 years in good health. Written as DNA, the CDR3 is TGTGCCAGCAGCTCTTATTCCCAAGGGGGCCTTAACTATGGCTACACCTTC. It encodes CASSSYSQGGLNYGYTF. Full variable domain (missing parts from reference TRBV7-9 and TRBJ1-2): DTGVSQNPRHKITKRGQNVTFRCDPISEHNRLYWYRQTLGQGPEFLTYFQNEAQLEKSRLLSDRFSAERPKGSFSTLEIQRTEQGDSAMYLCASSSYSQGGLNYGYTFGSGTRLTVV.